The clone carrying this TCR beta chain came up many times. Time point noted: sample taken at primary tumor resection. A single record per CDR3 protein comes from TCRdb applying MiXCR to the 5' RACE reads. The sample has some 22,000 distinct CDR3 sequences, approximately 4.8% seen once. Trimming cost V 6 bases and J 2 bases; bases outside gene matches: 8. Germline V lookup: CDR1 MDHEN, CDR2 SYDVKM. The CDR3 has 15 residues. This entry belongs to a study of spatial heterogeneity in lung cancer. The material was PBMCs, obtained at surgery. V gene TRBV28 combines with J gene TRBJ2-7, with 9 bases lining up with TRBD2. This TCR came from a male donor with early-stage non-small cell lung cancer. The CDR3 loop is CASSSSAGGTYEQYF. Written as DNA, the CDR3 is TGTGCCAGCAGCTCTTCGGCGGGAGGGACCTACGAGCAGTACTTC.